One sample yielded the 6 T cell receptor beta chains listed below, sequenced in a study of cytomegalovirus exposure and HLA in healthy donors. Amplification used 60 Vbeta primers and 13 Jbeta primers. Sequencing used immunoSEQ multiplex PCR; TCRdb keeps in-frame clones, though not all of them. Seen here are tens of thousands of clones, over 55% observed once, and the top ten hold about 35%. Specimen: PBMCs. Receptors were obtained from a middle-aged man in good health and CMV-seropositive.

The chain employs TRBV7-9 and TRBJ2-2; D is ambiguous. The CDR3 length is 16 residues. Deletions cut 5 bases from V and 2 bases from J, with 15 bases between. The germline gives CDR1 SEHNR, CDR2 FQNEAQ (reference sequence). DNA for the CDR3: TGTGCCAGCAGCCCATTCGGTAACTATAACACCGGGGAGCTGTTTTTT. This gives the protein CASSPFGNYNTGELFF.

The rearrangement joins TRBV28 to TRBJ1-4; tentative D call: TRBD1 (6 bases). CDR1 and CDR2 (germline): MDHEN, SYDVKM. This CDR3 comprises 16 residues. Trimming left V 4 bases short and J 0 bases short, with 12 bases between. CDR3 coding DNA: TGTGCCAGCAGTTCCTCGGACAGTTCAACTAATGAAAAACTGTTTTTT. Translating it yields CASSSSDSSTNEKLFF.

The J gene is TRBJ2-1, the V gene TRBV4-2; TRBD2 aligns across 10 bases. Germline V gene lookup returns CDR1 LGHNA and CDR2 YNFKEQ. CDR3 length equals 15 residues. Losses at the gene ends were 4 bases for V and 5 bases for J; bases not matched to a gene: 5. The CDR3 loop is CASSLGLAINNEQFF. CDR3 DNA sequence: TGTGCCAGCAGCCTGGGACTAGCGATAAACAATGAGCAGTTCTTC.

V gene TRBV6-1 combines with J gene TRBJ1-4, with a tentative D call TRBD1 (6 bases). The CDR3 runs 13 residues. Germline V gene data show CDR1 as MNHNS and CDR2 as SASEGT. Trimming took 1 base from V and 8 from J, leaving 8 bases between them. In DNA, the CDR3 is TGTGCCAGCAGTGAAGACAGGGACGAAAAACTGTTTTTT. Amino acid sequence: CASSEDRDEKLFF.

The rearrangement uses TRBV30 and TRBJ2-5; D perhaps matches TRBD2 (5 bases). The germline gives CDR1 GTSNPN, CDR2 SVGIG (reference sequence). The CDR3 totals 13 residues. Trimming shortened V by 0 bases and J by 4 bases, and 9 bases separated the two germline ends. As DNA, the CDR3 is TGTGCCTGGAGTGTGAGTGAGGGAGAGACCCAGTACTTC. It yields the protein CAWSVSEGETQYF. The complete variable domain, with remaining parts taken from reference TRBV30 and TRBJ2-5, reads SQTIHQWPATLVQPVGSPLSLECTVEGTSNPNLYWYRQAAGRGLQLLFYSVGIGQISSEVPQNLSASRPQDRQFILSSKKLLLSDSGFYLCAWSVSEGETQYFGPGTRLLVL.

The chain combines TRBV7-9 with TRBJ1-1; 8 bases are shared with TRBD1. The germline V gene encodes CDR1 SEHNR and CDR2 FQNEAQ (reference sequence). CDR3 length: 15 amino acids. V shed 2 bases and J 11 bases; nucleotides not matched to a gene: 13. CDR3 DNA sequence: TGTGCCAGCAGCTTAAGGACAGGGTTCCAGCTAGTGGCTTTCTTT. Protein product: CASSLRTGFQLVAFF. Together with reference TRBV7-9 and TRBJ1-1, the CDR3 gives the full variable domain: DTGVSQNPRHKITKRGQNVTFRCDPISEHNRLYWYRQTLGQGPEFLTYFQNEAQLEKSRLLSDRFSAERPKGSFSTLEIQRTEQGDSAMYLCASSLRTGFQLVAFFGQGTRLTVV.